This T cell receptor beta chain was identified in a study of T cells in Graves' hyperthyroidism and ophthalmopathy. Findings of the study overall: Separating ophthalmopathy from stable hyperthyroidism was achieved by a 13 V-J model. Before onset, ophthalmopathy was predicted by the model a median roughly 6.8 months earlier. Expanded thyroid clonotypes (above 0.001) were mostly also found in blood.

At least ten counts were recorded for this clonotype. Its antigen is not identified. Authors of the study amplified TCR beta CDR3 regions from RNA transcripts. HTBI primers were used for first-round RT-PCR of the TCR CDR3. Via MiXCR, TCRdb re-called the multiplex PCR reads, giving one row per CDR3 protein. The table records about 570,000 distinct CDR3 sequences, about 43% of them present only once. There are 12 residues in the CDR3. Per germline, CDR1 LGHNT and CDR2 FRNRAP. V shed 3 bases and J shed 5 bases, with 7 bases lying between them. Uncontrolled infections, other autoimmune diseases, pregnancy or lactation led to exclusion of patients.

The clonotype originates from an adult woman with Graves' disease, either hyperthyroidism or ophthalmopathy (not recorded which). The specimen sequenced was peripheral blood or thyroid tissue (not recorded which). The rearrangement joins TRBV12-5 to TRBJ2-5; D is unresolved. As DNA, the CDR3 is TGTGCTAGTGGTTTCCCTAGGGAGACCCAGTACTTC. This sequence encodes CASGFPRETQYF.